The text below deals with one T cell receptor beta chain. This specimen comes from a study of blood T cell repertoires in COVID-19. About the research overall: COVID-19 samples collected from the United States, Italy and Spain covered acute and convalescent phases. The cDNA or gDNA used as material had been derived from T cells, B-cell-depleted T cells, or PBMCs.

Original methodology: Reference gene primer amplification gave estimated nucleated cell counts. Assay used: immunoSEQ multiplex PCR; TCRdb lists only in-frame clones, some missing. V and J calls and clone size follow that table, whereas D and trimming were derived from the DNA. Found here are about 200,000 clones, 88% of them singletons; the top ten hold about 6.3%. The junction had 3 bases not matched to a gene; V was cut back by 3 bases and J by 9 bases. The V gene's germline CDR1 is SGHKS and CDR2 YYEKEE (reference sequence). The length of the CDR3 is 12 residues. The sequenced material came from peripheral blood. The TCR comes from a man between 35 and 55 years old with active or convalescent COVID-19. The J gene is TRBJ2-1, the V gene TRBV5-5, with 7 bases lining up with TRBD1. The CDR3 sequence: CASSWGTAEQFF. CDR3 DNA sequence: TGTGCCAGCAGCTGGGGGACAGCTGAGCAGTTCTTC.